The T cell receptor beta chain described here comes from a study of blood T cell repertoires in COVID-19. For the study at large: Acute and convalescent COVID-19 specimens originated in the United States, Italy and Spain. The cDNA or gDNA used as material had been derived from T cells, B-cell-depleted T cells, or PBMCs.

Per the study methods: Quantification of nucleated cells was approximated via reference gene primer amplification. Sequencing used immunoSEQ multiplex PCR; TCRdb keeps in-frame clones, though not all of them. V and J calls and clone size are given by that table; D and trimming were obtained from the DNA. The sample consists of under 60,000 clones, 75% to 90% of them appearing once. The table lists this clone with a few counts. The V gene lost 11 bases and the J gene lost 13 bases, with 21 bases spanning the gap. Germline V gene lookup returns CDR1 MDHEN and CDR2 SYDVKM. The CDR3 has 13 residues. Seattle patients were enrolled during active infection and followed longitudinally.

This receptor was obtained from a young man with COVID-19, enrolled during active disease. The specimen was peripheral blood. V usage is TRBV28 and J usage is TRBJ1-6; D ambiguous. CDR3 nucleotide sequence: TGTGCCGGAGCGGCAGATATCAAGCGGCCCCTCCACTTT. Its translation: CAGAADIKRPLHF.